This is a list of T cell receptor beta chains from one sample in a study of OX40 agonist ivuxolimab in advanced cancers. This table comes from immunoSEQ multiplex PCR, and its TCRdb copy is limited to in-frame clones, with some not included. The sample records under 55,000 clones, about 93% being singletons. The material was CD4+ or CD8+ T cells sorted from blood, obtained in a trial of the OX40 agonist ivuxolimab. The receptor source for this set is an adult with an advanced solid tumor such as melanoma, head and neck, liver or kidney cancer. CDR3s include the opening cysteine and the closing phenylalanine or tryptophan. A D gene is named only where the DNA matches it firmly. Size values are once, few and many counts, or a class for expanded clones, and some rows have none.

TRBJ2-1 | . | . | TRBV5-6 | CASSLEQYNEQFF | TGTGCCAGCAGCCTGGAACAATACAATGAGCAGTTCTTC
TRBJ2-7 | . | . | TRBV19 | CASSSRRDPPYEQYF | TGTGCCAGTAGTAGCCGGAGGGACCCTCCCTACGAGCAGTACTTC
TRBJ1-5 | . | . | TRBV7-2 | CASSDRGFGEPQHF | TGTGCCAGCAGCGACCGTGGGTTCGGGGAACCCCAGCATTTT
TRBJ1-1 | . | few | TRBV27 | CASKSTEAFF | TGTGCCAGCAAGAGCACTGAAGCTTTCTTT
TRBJ2-7 | . | . | TRBV7-9 | CAGGDRPYEQYF | TGTGCCGGGGGGGACAGGCCCTACGAGCAGTACTTC
TRBJ1-5 | . | . | TRBV9 | CASSSEVGYGQPQHF | TGTGCCAGCAGCTCGGAGGTAGGGTATGGTCAGCCCCAGCATTTT
TRBJ2-1 | TRBD2 | . | TRBV5-1 | CASSGAGGSSYNEQFF | TGCGCCAGCAGCGGAGCGGGAGGGAGCTCCTACAATGAGCAGTTCTTC
TRBJ2-3 | TRBD1 | once | TRBV9 | CASSPMTGPAQKDTQYF | TGTGCCAGCAGCCCCATGACAGGGCCCGCTCAGAAAGATACGCAGTATTTT
TRBJ2-7 | . | . | TRBV7-9 | CASSFPDYSVDSYEQYF | TGTGCCAGCAGCTTCCCTGACTACAGCGTAGACTCCTACGAGCAGTACTTC
TRBJ1-2 | . | . | TRBV7-9 | CASGGKARDYGYTF | TGTGCCAGCGGTGGTAAGGCCCGCGATTATGGCTACACCTTC
TRBJ1-1 | . | . | TRBV5-4 | CASSGGAPTEAFF | TGTGCCAGCAGCGGTGGGGCGCCCACTGAAGCTTTCTTT
TRBJ1-1 | . | . | TRBV13 | CASSLGRGGFTEAFF | TGTGCCAGCAGCTTAGGCCGCGGAGGGTTCACTGAAGCTTTCTTT
TRBJ1-2 | TRBD1 | . | TRBV19 | CASSDRGLYGYTF | TGTGCCAGTAGTGACAGGGGGCTCTATGGCTACACCTTC
TRBJ2-1 | TRBD2 | . | TRBV4-1 | CASSHEMSGGSFNEQFF | TGCGCCAGCAGCCACGAAATGAGCGGCGGGAGCTTTAATGAGCAGTTCTTC
TRBJ1-1 | . | once | TRBV11-2 | CASILNPGNTEAFF | TGTGCCAGCATCCTTAACCCGGGGAACACTGAAGCTTTCTTT
TRBJ2-3 | TRBD2 | . | TRBV28 | CATLAGVTDTQYF | TGTGCCACTTTAGCGGGAGTCACAGATACGCAGTATTTT
TRBJ2-5 | TRBD2 | . | TRBV27 | CASSLLGTSTETQYF | TGTGCCAGCAGTTTATTAGGGACTAGCACCGAGACCCAGTACTTC
TRBJ2-4 | . | . | TRBV4-3 | CASSQGGRAKYF | TGCGCCAGCAGCCAAGGGGGGAGAGCTAAGTACTTC
TRBJ1-2 | TRBD1 | . | TRBV28 | CASSWTGRAAGYTF | TGTGCCAGCAGTTGGACAGGGAGGGCTGCTGGCTACACCTTC
TRBJ2-3 | . | . | TRBV6-1 | CASSDPRDAITDTQYF | TGTGCCAGCAGTGATCCCCGGGACGCGATCACAGATACGCAGTATTTT
TRBJ2-4 | TRBD2 | once | TRBV5-6 | CASSLDPGLAGAKNIQYF | TGTGCCAGCAGCTTGGATCCGGGACTAGCGGGAGCCAAAAACATTCAGTACTTC
TRBJ2-7 | . | . | TRBV29-1 | CSVANDWGSYEQYF | TGCAGCGTCGCCAATGACTGGGGCTCCTACGAGCAGTACTTC
TRBJ2-4 | TRBD2 | . | TRBV29-1 | CSSGGSGRDDF | TGCAGCTCCGGAGGTAGCGGGAGGGACGACTTC
TRBJ2-7 | TRBD2 | once | TRBV14 | CASTPGGPYEQYF | TGTGCCAGCACTCCGGGAGGGCCGTACGAGCAGTACTTC
TRBJ2-5 | . | . | TRBV5-8 | CASSLFIWQETQYF | TGTGCCAGCAGCTTGTTTATCTGGCAAGAGACCCAGTACTTC
TRBJ2-5 | . | . | TRBV7-2 | CASSPGTSPGWQETQYF | TGTGCCAGCAGCCCAGGGACCTCTCCGGGGTGGCAAGAGACCCAGTACTTC
TRBJ1-2 | TRBD1 | few | TRBV5-8 | CASSWRTGDYGYTF | TGTGCCAGCAGCTGGCGGACAGGCGACTATGGCTACACCTTC
TRBJ2-3 | . | . | TRBV10-1 | CASSDISTDTQYF | TGCGCCAGCAGTGATATTTCCACAGATACGCAGTATTTT
TRBJ2-5 | . | . | TRBV27 | CASSPSWGQVMETQYF | TGTGCCAGCAGCCCATCATGGGGGCAGGTGATGGAGACCCAGTACTTC
TRBJ2-1 | TRBD2 | . | TRBV4-3 | CASSPGLAANNEQFF | TGCGCCAGCAGCCCGGGACTAGCGGCCAACAATGAGCAGTTCTTC
TRBJ2-7 | TRBD1 | . | TRBV4-3 | CASSPGTGDYEQYF | TGCGCCAGCAGCCCCGGGACAGGGGACTACGAGCAGTACTTC
TRBJ2-1 | TRBD2 | . | TRBV9 | CASSTLAGGLGNEQFF | TGTGCCAGCAGCACCCTAGCGGGCGGCTTGGGCAATGAGCAGTTCTTC
TRBJ2-7 | . | . | TRBV19 | CASSRSWAAAYEQYF | TGTGCCAGTAGTAGGTCTTGGGCAGCGGCCTACGAGCAGTACTTC
TRBJ1-1 | . | . | TRBV5-4 | CASSLSADEAFF | TGTGCCAGCAGCTTGTCGGCCGATGAAGCTTTCTTT
TRBJ2-1 | . | . | TRBV6-6 | CASYEGNEQFF | TGTGCCAGCTATGAGGGCAATGAGCAGTTCTTC
TRBJ2-7 | . | . | TRBV5-6 | CASSLVVKEYEQYF | TGTGCCAGCAGCTTGGTTGTAAAAGAGTACGAGCAGTACTTC
TRBJ1-2 | . | . | TRBV9 | CASSVGRQTYGYTF | TGTGCCAGCAGCGTAGGTAGGCAGACCTATGGCTACACCTTC
TRBJ2-7 | . | . | TRBV10-3 | CAISGLVGLGAYF | .
TRBJ1-5 | . | . | TRBV6-6 | CASTLSDSSQHF | TGTGCCAGCACTCTCTCGGACTCAAGCCAGCATTTT
TRBJ2-7 | TRBD2 | once | TRBV6-6 | CASSYLAGAHEQYF | TGTGCCAGCAGTTATCTAGCGGGAGCGCACGAGCAGTACTTC
TRBJ2-1 | . | . | TRBV5-4 | CASSLRGFLSSYNEQFF | TGTGCCAGCAGCTTGCGTGGGTTCTTAAGCTCCTACAATGAGCAGTTCTTC
TRBJ2-7 | . | once | TRBV6-6 | CASTGDRKSSYEQYF | TGTGCCAGCACGGGGGACAGAAAAAGCTCCTACGAGCAGTACTTC
TRBJ2-7 | . | . | TRBV15 | CATSPQEGVYEQYF | TGTGCCACCAGCCCGCAGGAGGGAGTCTACGAGCAGTACTTC
TRBJ2-6 | . | . | TRBV6-5 | CASSLRGSGANVLTF | TGTGCCAGCAGCCTCAGGGGCTCTGGGGCCAACGTCCTGACTTTC
TRBJ1-5 | . | . | TRBV25-1 | CASSPGGNQPQHF | TGTGCCAGCAGTCCAGGGGGCAATCAGCCCCAGCATTTT
TRBJ1-1 | TRBD1 | . | TRBV11-2 | CASNASGQLKNTEAFF | TGTGCCAGCAACGCGTCGGGACAGTTGAAGAACACTGAAGCTTTCTTT
TRBJ2-7 | . | . | TRBV9 | CASSAPHNPYEQYF | TGTGCCAGCAGCGCCCCCCACAACCCGTACGAGCAGTACTTC
TRBJ2-2 | . | . | TRBV25-1 | CASSEGSGELFF | TGTGCCAGCAGTGAAGGGTCCGGGGAGCTGTTTTTT
TRBJ2-5 | TRBD2 | . | TRBV10-3 | CAISFWGGTSETLETQYF | TGTGCCATCAGCTTCTGGGGGGGGACTAGCGAGACGTTGGAAACCCAGTACTTC
TRBJ1-2 | . | . | TRBV28 | CASSLYEGEGYTF | TGTGCCAGCAGTTTATATGAGGGGGAGGGCTACACCTTC
TRBJ2-1 | . | . | TRBV5-1 | CASSSGTRRDEQFF | TGCGCCAGCAGCTCCGGGACACGGCGGGATGAGCAGTTCTTC
TRBJ1-2 | . | . | TRBV7-9 | CASSSLVTGTLPSYGYTF | TGTGCCAGCAGCTCACTCGTGACAGGAACCCTGCCATCCTATGGCTACACCTTC
TRBJ2-7 | . | . | TRBV19 | CASSIAEDGSSYEQYF | TGTGCCAGTAGTATAGCTGAGGACGGAAGCTCCTACGAGCAGTACTTC
TRBJ2-7 | TRBD2 | . | TRBV7-9 | CASSPTSGRATFEQYF | TGTGCCAGCAGCCCGACTAGCGGGAGGGCCACTTTCGAGCAGTACTTC
TRBJ1-1 | TRBD1 | once | TRBV6-5 | CASSYSGFTGVTEAFF | TGTGCCAGCAGTTACTCTGGCTTCACAGGGGTCACTGAAGCTTTCTTT
TRBJ1-5 | . | few | TRBV28 | CASHSSNQPQHF | TGTGCCAGCCACAGTAGCAATCAGCCCCAGCATTTT
TRBJ2-6 | TRBD1 | . | TRBV11-2 | CASSQRIPGQGHGANVLTF | TGTGCCAGCAGCCAACGCATCCCGGGACAGGGTCACGGGGCCAACGTCCTGACTTTC
TRBJ1-4 | TRBD1 | . | TRBV9 | CASSVEGAFEKLFF | TGTGCCAGCAGCGTAGAGGGGGCTTTTGAAAAACTGTTTTTT
TRBJ1-2 | TRBD1 | . | TRBV5-4 | CASSLPGQINYGYTF | TGTGCCAGCAGCCTTCCGGGACAGATTAACTATGGCTACACCTTC